The 27 T cell receptor beta chains listed next were all sequenced from one sample in a study of tumor and adjacent non-tumor tissue in lung cancer. The template was RNA from unsorted bulk tissue. More than 3 cm separated this lung sample from the edge of the tumor. Three rounds of nested PCR, following a modified ARM-PCR protocol, produced the TCRbeta library. MiXCR, run by TCRdb on the multiplex PCR reads, gives a single entry per CDR3 protein. The data contain about 44,000 distinct CDR3 sequences, roughly two thirds of them singletons. Sequencing was performed on distant non-tumor lung tissue. Receptors originate from a woman between 35 and 50 years old with non-small cell lung cancer.

This clonotype was recorded many times. This chain joins TRBV5-4 and TRBJ2-7, with 12 bases identical to TRBD2. The CDR3 runs 14 residues. The ends lost 4 bases at V and 7 bases at J; junction bases unmatched: 6. Germline loops: CDR1 SGHNT, CDR2 YYREEE (reference sequence). Here the CDR3 DNA reads TGTGCCAGCAGCCCTAGCGGGAGGGCCGGGGAGCAGTACTTC. Its translation: CASSPSGRAGEQYF.

This clonotype was detected a few times. A much bigger clone sits one base away, suggesting this may be a read error. The genes are TRBV6-6 and TRBJ1-1; TRBD1 is a possible D gene (6 bases). The germline V gene encodes CDR1 MNHNY and CDR2 SVGAGI (reference sequence). This CDR3 is 15 amino acids long. The ends were cut back, 11 bases at V and 5 bases at J, with 24 bases in the middle. The CDR3 DNA reads as TGTGCCGGCGACACCCGGGCAGGGGCGGGGACTGAAGCTTTCTTT. This translates into CAGDTRAGAGTEAFF.

The DNA for the CDR3 is TGCAGTGCTAGACCCTCAAGGGACTACAATGAGCAGTTCTTC. Protein: CSARPSRDYNEQFF. The chain uses TRBV20-1 and TRBJ2-1; D call uncertain. The ends were cut back, 2 bases at V and 3 bases at J, with 11 bases in the middle. Germline V gives CDR1 DFQATT, CDR2 SNEGSKA (reference sequence). There are 14 residues in the CDR3.

This clonotype is medium-sized in the sample. V usage is TRBV11-2 and J usage is TRBJ2-3; 11 nucleotides align to TRBD2. Germline V gene lookup returns CDR1 SGHAT and CDR2 FQNNGV. The trim removed 6 bases at V and 2 bases at J, leaving 4 bases unmatched. The CDR3 contains 15 residues. CDR3 sequence: CASRLAGVLTDTQYF. The CDR3 DNA follows: TGTGCCAGCAGACTAGCGGGGGTGCTCACAGATACGCAGTATTTT.

V is TRBV11-1 and J is TRBJ1-1, with D uncertain. Germline V gene sequence: CDR1 SGHAT, CDR2 FQDESV (reference sequence). V lost 7 bases and J 7 bases, leaving 22 bases between the germline ends. This CDR3 has 15 amino acids. The CDR3 is CASTPSWDRHIEAFF. CDR3 nucleotide sequence: TGTGCCAGCACCCCGAGCTGGGATAGGCACATTGAAGCTTTCTTT.

About this clonotype: It may be a read error: a sequence one base away is much more abundant. The rearrangement links TRBV10-2 to TRBJ2-7; the D gene could be TRBD1 or TRBD2 (6 bases each). V lost 5 bases and J 2 bases, leaving 13 bases between the germline ends. The CDR3 has 14 amino acids. Germline loops: CDR1 WSHSY, CDR2 SAAADI. The CDR3 reads CASSLWGATYEQYF. Here the CDR3 DNA reads TGCGCCAGCAGTCTCTGGGGGGCCACCTACGAGCAGTACTTC.

The chain combines TRBV28 with TRBJ1-1, with D maybe TRBD1 (6 bases). The V and J ends lost 2 bases and 10 bases respectively, with 11 bases between them. The germline V gene encodes CDR1 MDHEN and CDR2 SYDVKM. CDR3 size: 12 residues. CDR3 loop: CASSLQGYGAFF. The CDR3 region has the DNA TGTGCCAGCAGTTTACAGGGGTACGGAGCTTTCTTT.

V is TRBV11-1 and J is TRBJ2-7; D is possibly TRBD2 (5 bases). The CDR3 covers 12 residues. CDR1 and CDR2 (germline): SGHAT, FQDESV (reference sequence). V was trimmed by 1 base and J by 13 bases, leaving 14 bases between them. DNA for the CDR3: TGTGCCAGCAGCTTAGGAGGGATCGGGCATTACTTC. It translates to CASSLGGIGHYF.

Only one count was recorded for this clonotype. Without the conserved terminal phenylalanine or tryptophan, this CDR3 likely stems from a read error. It is unclear where the CDR3 begins or ends on the DNA, so no DNA is shown, and the CDR3 is as TCRdb lists it. Here the CDR3 reads CASSVSPPGRHL. The chain combines TRBV11-2 with TRBJ2-7; no check of the table's D call, TRBD1, against the DNA was made. Germline V lookup: CDR1 SGHAT, CDR2 FQNNGV. The CDR3 has 12 amino acids, counting both end residues.

The DNA for the CDR3 is TGTGCCAGCGCGAGGGGAACTGATCTGGAGGCCCAGTACTTC. Amino acid sequence: CASARGTDLEAQYF. The rearrangement links TRBV6-2 or TRBV6-3 to TRBJ2-5; D is perhaps TRBD1 or TRBD2 (5 bases each). The V and J ends lost 8 bases and 9 bases respectively, with 22 bases between them. This CDR3 comprises 14 residues. Germline V lookup: CDR1 MNHEY, CDR2 SVGEGT.

As for this clonotype: At one end, the junction sequence differs from germline, possibly due to a read error. The chain employs TRBV6-2 or TRBV6-3 and TRBJ2-2; 9 bases fit TRBD2. CDR1 and CDR2 (germline): MNHEY, SVGEGT. The CDR3 spans 14 residues. Here the CDR3 DNA reads TGTGCCATCAGTAAGCGGGGGGAATCCGGGAAGCTGTTTTTT. Its translation: CAISKRGESGKLFF.

J is TRBJ2-3 and V is TRBV11-2; unclear D gene. Trimming shortened V by 9 bases and J by 0 bases, and 13 bases separated the two germline ends. From germline, CDR1 is SGHAT and CDR2 FQNNGV. The CDR3 extends over 14 amino acids. The CDR3 protein is CARGLLGSTDTQYF. The CDR3 DNA follows: TGTGCCAGGGGCTTACTTGGGAGCACAGATACGCAGTATTTT.

This clonotype appeared a few times. A read error is possible here, since a much larger clone lies one base away. CDR3 DNA: TGCGCCAGCAGTGATGGCGGGGGAGGAACAGATACGCAGTATTTT. Translating gives CASSDGGGGTDTQYF. V and J are TRBV10-1 and TRBJ2-3; 7 bases map to TRBD2. The trim removed 3 bases at V and 3 bases at J, leaving 6 bases unmatched. Germline values: CDR1 WNHNN, CDR2 SYGVQD (reference sequence). This CDR3 is built from 15 residues.

Concerning this clonotype itself: A read error is possible here, since a much larger clone lies one base away. The V and J genes are TRBV5-1 and TRBJ2-5, with D tentatively TRBD2 (5 bases). Germline CDR1 and CDR2: SGHRS and YFSETQ. CDR3 length: 13 amino acids. CDR3 bases: TGCGCCAGCGGAGCGGCAGTACAAGGGACCCAGTACTTC. This gives the protein CASGAAVQGTQYF.

This clonotype was seen once. A read error may account for a junction end that differs from germline. The rearrangement uses TRBV11-3 and TRBJ2-2, with a tentative D call TRBD1 (5 bases). Germline CDR1 reads SGHNT; CDR2 reads YENEEA. The CDR3 has 14 residues. CDR3 DNA: TGTGCCAGCTGCTTACGTGGGGCAGACGGGGAGCTGTTTTTT. Translated: CASCLRGADGELFF.

On this clonotype: This likely comes from a read error, as the CDR3 has no conserved phenylalanine or tryptophan at its end. It is unclear where the CDR3 begins or ends on the DNA, so no DNA is shown, and the CDR3 is as TCRdb lists it. V is TRBV11-2 and J is TRBJ1-6; no DNA check was done on the table's D call, TRBD1. Germline CDR1 is SGHAT and CDR2 is FQNNGV. 14 amino acids form the CDR3, both terminal residues included. CDR3 region: CASSLAGDNSPIHL.

This clonotype was detected many times. The chain combines TRBV5-4 with TRBJ1-1; D not certain. From germline, CDR1 is SGHNT and CDR2 YYREEE (reference sequence). The germline V and J ends were trimmed by 4 bases and 3 bases, with 16 bases remaining between them. The CDR3 has 15 residues. The CDR3 region is CASSGRLEGDTEAFF. The DNA of the CDR3 is TGTGCCAGCAGCGGACGTTTAGAGGGCGACACTGAAGCTTTCTTT. Filled out from reference TRBV5-4 and TRBJ1-1, the complete variable domain reads ETGVTQSPTHLIKTRGQQVTLRCSSQSGHNTVSWYQQALGQGPQFIFQYYREEENGRGNFPPRFSGLQFPNYSSELNVNALELDDSALYLCASSGRLEGDTEAFFGQGTRLTVV.

In regard to this clonotype: At one of its ends the junction is not consistent with the germline gene, which may arise from a read error. The V gene is TRBV11-3, the J gene TRBJ2-5; D gene unclear. Germline CDR1 SGHNT, CDR2 YENEEA. The CDR3 has 14 residues. The CDR3 loop reads CASSFGHQGEIQYF. The CDR3 DNA reads TGTGCCAGCAGCTTCGGGCACCAAGGAGAGATCCAGTACTTC.

The CDR3 DNA reads as TGTGCCAGCAGCTTATATTTGTGGTTTGGCTACACCTTC. Encoded protein: CASSLYLWFGYTF. The chain combines TRBV11-2 with TRBJ1-2; D not certain. This CDR3 is built from 13 residues. The germline CDR1 and CDR2 sequences are SGHAT and FQNNGV. V gave up 2 bases and J gave up 7 bases, with 11 bases separating them.

This clonotype was found many times. Here the CDR3 reads CASRGDTGTYEQYF. The CDR3 nucleotides read TGTGCCAGCAGGGGGGACACAGGGACCTACGAGCAGTACTTC. The chain uses TRBV2 and TRBJ2-7, with D tentatively TRBD1 (6 bases). The germline V gene has CDR1 SNHLY and CDR2 FYNNEI. The V and J ends lost 6 bases and 2 bases respectively, with 14 bases between them. This CDR3 region has 14 residues.

This clonotype was observed at least ten times. The rearrangement uses TRBV7-9 and TRBJ1-2; TRBD1 might be the D (5 bases). This CDR3 is built from 15 residues. The germline V gene has CDR1 SEHNR and CDR2 FQNEAQ (reference sequence). The ends were cut back, 0 bases at V and 7 bases at J, with 15 bases in the middle. The CDR3 DNA is TGTGCCAGCAGCTTAGCGCAGGCGGGGCTCGGTGGCTACACCTTC. This encodes CASSLAQAGLGGYTF.

As for this clonotype: The junction departs from the called germline gene at one end, perhaps through a read error. The V and J genes are TRBV11-2 and TRBJ2-1, with 10 nucleotides matching TRBD2. This CDR3 comprises 14 residues. CDR1 SGHAT and CDR2 FQNNGV come from the germline V gene. The chain's CDR3 is CASSRTSGNNEQIF. For the CDR3, the DNA is TGTGCCAGCAGTAGGACTAGCGGAAACAATGAGCAGATCTTC.

Points on this clonotype: A read error may produce the germline difference seen at one junction end. The CDR3 coding sequence is TGTGTCAGCAGATTAGATTGGAAAGAAAATGAGCAGTTCTTC. Translation: CVSRLDWKENEQFF. The chain carries TRBV6-1 and TRBJ2-1; D is unclear. Germline V lookup: CDR1 MNHNS, CDR2 SASEGT. The CDR3 spans 14 residues.

On this clonotype: The germline gene is not matched at one end of the junction; a read error may be the cause. The chain recombines TRBV5-6 with TRBJ2-1, with D perhaps TRBD1 (6 bases). CDR1 and CDR2 from the germline V gene are SGHDT and YYEEEE. This CDR3 comprises 16 residues. The CDR3 bases are TGTGTCAGCAGCTTGGGGGCTGGGGAGACATTGGATGAGCAGTTCTTC. Encoded protein: CVSSLGAGETLDEQFF.

By proportion, this clonotype is medium-sized. The chain couples TRBV11-1 to TRBJ2-3; D is possibly TRBD1 (6 bases). The V gene's germline CDR1 is SGHAT and CDR2 FQDESV (reference sequence). The CDR3 length is 13 residues. Trimming took off 1 base at V and 9 bases at J, with 11 bases between the two ends. The CDR3, as DNA: TGTGCCAGCAGCTTAGGATTACAGGGAACGCAGTATTTT. Translated: CASSLGLQGTQYF.

About this clonotype itself: One base away lies a much larger clone, so this may be a sequencing read error. The chain recombines TRBV13 with TRBJ2-1; TRBD2 aligns across 7 bases. In germline, CDR1 is PRHDT, CDR2 FYEKMQ (reference sequence). The CDR3 is 15 residues long. The V and J ends lost 6 bases and 4 bases, in that order; junction bases with no gene match: 9. CDR3 amino acids: CASSYRDYRYNEQFF. CDR3 DNA: TGTGCCAGCAGTTACCGGGACTACCGGTACAATGAGCAGTTCTTC.

Notes on this clonotype: The CDR3 carries no conserved terminal phenylalanine or tryptophan, so it likely arises from a read error. The rearrangement uses TRBV6-1 and TRBJ2-3; weak D call: TRBD2 (5 bases). Germline-derived CDR1 and CDR2 are MNHNS and SASEGT. This CDR3 is 13 amino acids long. The DNA for the CDR3 is TGTGCCAGCGGTAGCGAGCGCACAGACACGCAGTATGTT. Translation: CASGSERTDTQYV.